This TCR beta chain was observed in a study of CD8 T cells in ankylosing spondylitis. Notes on this clonotype: The antigen remains undetermined.

This CDR3 has 15 residues. Trimming cost V 3 bases and J 9 bases; bases outside gene matches: 7. CDR1 is MGHDK, CDR2 SYGVNS, per germline. Molecular-barcoded quantitative 5'-RACE produced these TCR beta libraries. TCRdb re-derived calls from the 5' RACE reads in MiXCR, one entry per CDR3 protein. The table shows 290,000 or so distinct CDR3 sequences, with about 20% occurring only once. Study-level points and caveats: About 8 highly homologous variants formed a TCR beta motif that appeared characteristic of ankylosing spondylitis blood. Matched ankylosing spondylitis synovial fluid reportedly showed significant enrichment of disease-linked clones. The disease-linked clones had a CD8+ phenotype and low blood frequencies.

The TCR was taken from a female donor with ankylosing spondylitis or in good health (not recorded which). The chain is built from TRBV25-1 and TRBJ2-1, with 11 positions matching TRBD2. The specimen sequenced was blood, either unsorted or a sorted T cell fraction (not recorded which). The chain's CDR3 is CASSDGGLAVFEQFF. In DNA form, the CDR3 reads TGTGCCAGCAGTGATGGGGGACTAGCGGTGTTTGAGCAGTTCTTC.